This TCR beta chain was captured in a study of blood T cells in healthy people across ages. This clonotype showed up just a few times. Germline loops: CDR1 SNHLY, CDR2 FYNNEI. Trimming cost V 3 bases and J 2 bases, with 11 bases left between them. The CDR3 spans 14 residues. The authors ran a second PCR of about 7 to 11 cycles using a sample-barcoded 5' primer and a J-beta primer mix. TCRdb passed the 5' RACE reads through MiXCR, listing each CDR3 protein once. The table shows 850,000 to 1,100,000 distinct CDR3 sequences, with around two fifths occurring only once. This chain joins TRBV2 and TRBJ2-7, with D possibly matching TRBD1 (5 bases). The TCR sequence derives from a man aged 18 to 29 in good health. Sequencing was carried out using blood. As DNA, the CDR3 is TGTGCCAGCAGTGAGGGGCATCTCCCCTACGAGCAGTACTTC. This sequence encodes CASSEGHLPYEQYF.